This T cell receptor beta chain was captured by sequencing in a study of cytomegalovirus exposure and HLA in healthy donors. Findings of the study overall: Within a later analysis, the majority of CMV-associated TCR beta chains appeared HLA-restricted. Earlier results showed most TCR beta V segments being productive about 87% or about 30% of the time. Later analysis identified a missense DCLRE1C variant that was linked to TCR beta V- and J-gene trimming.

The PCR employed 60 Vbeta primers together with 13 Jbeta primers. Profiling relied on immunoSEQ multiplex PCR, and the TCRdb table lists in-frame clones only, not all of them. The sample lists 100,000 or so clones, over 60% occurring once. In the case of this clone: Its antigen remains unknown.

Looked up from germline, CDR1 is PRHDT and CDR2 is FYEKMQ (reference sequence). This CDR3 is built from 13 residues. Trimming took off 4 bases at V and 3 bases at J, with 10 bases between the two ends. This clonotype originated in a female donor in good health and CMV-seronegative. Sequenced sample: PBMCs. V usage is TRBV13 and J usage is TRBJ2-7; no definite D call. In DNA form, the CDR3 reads TGTGCCAGCAGCTCCAGAGGTGACTACGAGCAGTACTTC. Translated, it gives CASSSRGDYEQYF.